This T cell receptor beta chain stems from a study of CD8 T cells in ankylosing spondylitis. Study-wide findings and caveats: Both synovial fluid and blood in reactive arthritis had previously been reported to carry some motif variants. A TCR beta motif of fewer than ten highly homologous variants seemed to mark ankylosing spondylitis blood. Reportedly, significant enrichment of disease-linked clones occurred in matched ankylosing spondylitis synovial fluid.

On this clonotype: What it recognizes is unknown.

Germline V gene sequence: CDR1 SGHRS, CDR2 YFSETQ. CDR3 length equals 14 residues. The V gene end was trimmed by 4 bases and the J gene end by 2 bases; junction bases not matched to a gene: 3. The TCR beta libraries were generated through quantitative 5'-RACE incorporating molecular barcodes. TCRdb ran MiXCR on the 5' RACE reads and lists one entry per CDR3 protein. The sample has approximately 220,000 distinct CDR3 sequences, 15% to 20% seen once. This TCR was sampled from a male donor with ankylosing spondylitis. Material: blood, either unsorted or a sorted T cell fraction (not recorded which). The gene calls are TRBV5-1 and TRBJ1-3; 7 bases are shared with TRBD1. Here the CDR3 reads CASSQTGTGNTIYF. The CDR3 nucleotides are TGCGCCAGCAGCCAGACAGGGACTGGAAACACCATATATTTT.